One sample yielded the 19 T cell receptor beta chains listed below, sequenced in a study of cytomegalovirus exposure and HLA in healthy donors. Both 60 Vbeta primers and 13 Jbeta primers went into the PCR. Clones were sequenced by immunoSEQ multiplex PCR, and TCRdb holds only the in-frame ones, with some missing. This table has around 160,000 clones, approximately 67% appearing once. The sequenced material came from PBMCs. These receptors originate from a young woman in good health and CMV-seropositive.

This sequence joins TRBV7-3 and TRBJ2-1, with TRBD2 matching over 10 bases. From germline, CDR1 is SGHTA and CDR2 FQGTGA. CDR3 length: 16 residues. The trim removed 3 bases at V and 6 bases at J, leaving 8 bases unmatched. CDR3 nucleotides: TGTGCCAGCAGCTTGTTAGCGGGAGGTCGAAGCAATGAGCAGTTCTTC. It is translated as CASSLLAGGRSNEQFF.

CDR3 region: CASSLASGRHNEQFF. CDR3 sequence (DNA): TGTGCCAGCAGCCTGGCTAGCGGGAGGCACAATGAGCAGTTCTTC. The genes are TRBV6-4 and TRBJ2-1; 11 nucleotides agree with TRBD2. Germline lookup yields CDR1 MRHNA and CDR2 SNTAGT. The CDR3 runs 15 residues. J was trimmed by 5 bases and V by 6 bases; bases with no gene match: 6.

The chain combines TRBV7-9 with TRBJ1-1; D is uncertain. V dropped 0 bases and J dropped 1 base, with 9 bases sitting between them. Germline V gene sequence: CDR1 SEHNR, CDR2 FQNEAQ (reference sequence). The CDR3 sequence is 15 residues long. CDR3 loop: CASSLAAVGNTEAFF. The CDR3 nucleotides read TGTGCCAGCAGCTTAGCGGCGGTGGGGAACACTGAAGCTTTCTTT.

V and J are TRBV25-1 and TRBJ1-1; no firm D call. Trimming took 2 bases from V and 4 from J, leaving 11 bases between them. Germline loops: CDR1 MGHDK, CDR2 SYGVNS. CDR3 length: 14 residues. CDR3 loop: CASSEAGVITEAFF. The CDR3 coding sequence is TGTGCCAGCAGTGAAGCGGGTGTTATCACTGAAGCTTTCTTT.

The chain employs TRBV19 and TRBJ2-2, with 11 nucleotides matching TRBD1. The CDR3 consists of 13 residues. Germline V gene sequence: CDR1 LNHDA, CDR2 SQIVND (reference sequence). The ends lost 6 bases at V and 7 bases at J; junction bases unmatched: 1. The CDR3: CASRDRGLGELFF. CDR3 coding DNA: TGTGCCAGTAGGGACAGGGGGCTCGGGGAGCTGTTTTTT.

This chain uses TRBV27 with TRBJ2-5; TRBD1 is a possible D gene (6 bases). Trimming stripped 5 bases from V and 2 bases from J, with 9 bases between. Germline V gene sequence: CDR1 MNHEY, CDR2 SMNVEV (reference sequence). The length of the CDR3 is 13 residues. CDR3 DNA: TGTGCCAGCAGTGTACAGGGACAAGAGACCCAGTACTTC. Its translation is CASSVQGQETQYF.

This chain connects TRBV11-2 to TRBJ2-1; no reliable D call. CDR1 and CDR2 from the germline V gene are SGHAT and FQNNGV. V lost 0 bases and J lost 12, with 12 bases in between. The CDR3 runs 13 residues. The CDR3 is CASSLDLTGGQFF. CDR3 DNA: TGTGCCAGCAGCTTAGATCTCACCGGCGGGCAGTTCTTC.

The chain joins TRBV5-6 to TRBJ2-7; TRBD2 agrees at 16 bases. Germline assignment: CDR1 SGHDT and CDR2 YYEEEE. This CDR3 is built from 15 residues. The J segment lost 4 bases and the V segment lost 4 bases, leaving 2 bases of the junction unmatched. The DNA for the CDR3 is TGTGCCAGCAGCGTGGGACTAGCGGGAGGGTACGAGCAGTACTTC. Encoded protein: CASSVGLAGGYEQYF.

This clone was recorded a few times. The rearrangement links TRBV28 to TRBJ2-6, with D unclear. With 3 bases removed from V and 0 bases from J, the gap between germline ends came to 9 bases. CDR3 length equals 16 residues. Germline CDR1 reads MDHEN; CDR2 reads SYDVKM. CDR3 residues: CASSLADTSGANVLTF. CDR3 nucleotide sequence: TGTGCCAGCAGTTTGGCAGACACCTCTGGGGCCAACGTCCTGACTTTC.

V is TRBV27 and J is TRBJ2-1, with TRBD1 identical over 7 bases. V lost 3 bases to trimming and J lost 8 bases; unmatched junction nucleotides: 4. The germline V gene encodes CDR1 MNHEY and CDR2 SMNVEV (reference sequence). The CDR3 contains 13 residues. CDR3 in amino acids: CASSFDRAYEQFF. The CDR3 DNA follows: TGTGCCAGCAGTTTCGACAGGGCCTATGAGCAGTTCTTC.

There are a few counts of this clone. The chain uses TRBV13 and TRBJ2-5; D is possibly TRBD2 (6 bases). The CDR3 loop spans 16 amino acids. Trimming took off 3 bases at V and 4 bases at J, with 18 bases between the two ends. The germline V gene encodes CDR1 PRHDT and CDR2 FYEKMQ (reference sequence). In DNA, the CDR3 is TGTGCCAGCAGCTTGAGAATGACTAGTTTGTCAGAGACCCAGTACTTC. It yields the protein CASSLRMTSLSETQYF.

A few counts support this clone. CDR3 coding DNA: TGCGCCAGCAGATCAACGGAATTAGCGACCGGTGGAGATGAGCAGTTCTTC. Translated, it gives CASRSTELATGGDEQFF. The chain joins TRBV4-1 to TRBJ2-1, with D maybe TRBD2 (5 bases). Trimming took 6 bases from V and 8 from J, leaving 26 bases between them. The length of the CDR3 is 17 residues. Germline lookup yields CDR1 MGHRA and CDR2 YSYEKL.

This clone was counted between two and nine times. V gene TRBV5-1 combines with J gene TRBJ1-1; D call uncertain. Trimming stripped 9 bases from V and 0 bases from J, with 12 bases between. The CDR3 runs 13 residues. Germline CDR1 SGHRS, CDR2 YFSETQ. The CDR3 loop is CATRPNMNTEAFF. Here the CDR3 DNA reads TGCGCCACCAGACCGAACATGAACACTGAAGCTTTCTTT.

This sequence joins TRBV5-1 and TRBJ1-1, with no clear D. Germline V lookup: CDR1 SGHRS, CDR2 YFSETQ. Trimming cost V 3 bases and J 5 bases, with 5 bases left between them. This CDR3 has 11 amino acids. The CDR3 here is CASSSHTEAFF. The CDR3 DNA follows: TGCGCCAGCAGCTCCCATACTGAAGCTTTCTTT.

The rearrangement joins TRBV11-2 to TRBJ1-1; TRBD1 might be the D (6 bases). Looked up from germline, CDR1 is SGHAT and CDR2 is FQNNGV. V was pared by 5 bases and J by 2 bases, with 12 bases between. The CDR3 has 14 residues. The chain's CDR3 is CASSRTADNTEAFF. The CDR3 nucleotides read TGTGCCAGCAGCCGGACAGCCGACAACACTGAAGCTTTCTTT.

This clone came up a few times. The V call is TRBV6-5, the J call TRBJ1-2; no definite D call. The CDR3 length is 14 residues. V gave up 3 bases and J gave up 0 bases, with 8 bases separating them. Germline assignment: CDR1 MNHEY and CDR2 SVGAGI. The CDR3 region has the DNA TGTGCCAGCAGTTATTCGGTCTCTAACTATGGCTACACCTTC. Residues: CASSYSVSNYGYTF.

The chain carries TRBV28 and TRBJ2-7; D may be TRBD2 (6 bases). Germline V gene sequence: CDR1 MDHEN, CDR2 SYDVKM. The CDR3 consists of 14 residues. V was trimmed by 3 bases and J by 5 bases, leaving 14 bases between them. For the CDR3, the DNA is TGTGCCAGCAGTTTTTTCGTCAGGGAGGACGAGCAGTACTTC. Protein sequence: CASSFFVREDEQYF.

This clone was counted once. The rearrangement uses TRBV6-5 and TRBJ1-2; maybe TRBD1 (6 bases). Trimming took off 2 bases at V and 6 bases at J, with 13 bases between the two ends. The CDR3 sequence is 14 residues long. Looked up from germline, CDR1 is MNHEY and CDR2 is SVGAGI. The CDR3, as DNA: TGTGCCAGCAGTTACCTATCAGGGGTAGATGGCTACACCTTC. It codes for CASSYLSGVDGYTF.

For this clone: A read error may account for a junction end that differs from germline. Other nucleotide sequences from this sample produce the same CDR3. The V gene is TRBV28, the J gene TRBJ2-1; D may be TRBD2 (5 bases). CDR1 is MDHEN, CDR2 SYDVKM, per germline. The CDR3 loop spans 14 amino acids. The CDR3 nucleotides are TGTGCCAGCAGTCTCACGGGAAGGGTTGATGAGCAATTCTTC. Translating gives CASSLTGRVDEQFF.